The present entry profiles one TCR beta chain with its context. Its target antigen remains unknown. Nothing much larger sits one base from this clone, and base qualities are not available. The data belong to a study of cytomegalovirus exposure and HLA in healthy donors (dated by TCRdb to 2015 to 2018). Regarding the study in general: According to an earlier analysis of a few hundred of the donors, about 179 million T cells yielded over 90 million unique TCR beta sequences and approximately 280 Gb of sequence data. An early release that covered approximately 600 HLA-typed donors contained approximately 300 gigabases of sequencing data and 85 million to 100 million unique TCR sequences. Of the roughly 400 genotyped donors, over 65% fell in the genetic ancestry cluster associated with self-reported Caucasian donors. The study aimed to test whether signatures of past pathogen exposure could be identified by cataloging public T cell receptors. The study used immunosequencing to profile the T cell repertoires of 666 subjects and linked those repertoires to cytomegalovirus serostatus. In addition to the first cohort of around 670 subjects, a separate validation cohort of 130 or so different subjects was used. To predict cytomegalovirus infection status, the study brought together high-throughput TCR immunosequencing, statistical association of individual TCRs with disease status, and machine learning. To study patterns of TCR occurrence, a later analysis re-analyzed previously published TCR beta repertoires from 666 donors and added high-resolution HLA genotyping. The later analysis used no new phenotypic data to find candidate immune exposures, relying instead on TCR beta sequences and their occurrence across donors. An earlier analysis of 500 to 650 of the donors applied high-throughput TCR beta sequencing to assess whether each TCR beta V gene segment acted as functional or pseudogenic. Alongside the repertoire data, information on donor age, sex, ethnicity and CMV serostatus was compiled. A later genetic analysis took genome-wide SNP genotypes for about three fifths of the 666 donors and used that subset as a discovery cohort. Every discovery cohort repertoire had been produced on one sequencing platform. HLA typing included class I and class II loci at four-digit resolution. The number of donors typed differed by locus, with about 620-630 for A, B, C, DRB1 and DQB1, roughly 550 for DQA1, approximately 580 for DPA1, and some 440 for DPB1. Because of strong linkage in the cohort, roughly five DR-DQ haplotypes were treated as single units for association and clustering. Across 300 to 400 genotyped donors of the cohort, an average of about 240,000 unique TCR beta nucleotide sequences per donor were sequenced, and 15% to 20% of those sequences were non-productive. The study at large found these results: In a later genetic analysis, fewer N-insertions in productive TCRs were reported among donors in an Asian-associated ancestry cluster than the approximately 710-donor mean. A further reported finding was that TCR beta sequences accurately predicted the HLA-A and HLA-B alleles for most subjects in the first cohort. In a later analysis, the rate of TCR association differed among HLA loci, with DRB1 alleles having the most associated TCRs and HLA-C alleles having the fewest. A cluster of highly shared sequence variants was judged likely to represent a technical artifact of the sequencing pipeline. In a later analysis, several top co-occurrence clusters were reported to appear linked to parvovirus B19, influenza, CMV and Epstein-Barr virus. The cohort was sequenced for TCR beta chains only, and without alpha or paired-chain data the features that could be detected were limited. Specific HLA alleles were associated with about 17,000 TCR beta sequences at a false discovery rate of 0.05 in a later analysis. An association between a missense DCLRE1C variant and V-gene and J-gene trimming of TCR beta chains was found in a later genetic analysis and replicated in an independent cohort. Because HLA typing was missing for some donors at each locus, association tests included only the typed subset. When HLA alleles, especially DR and DQ, strongly co-occurred, TCR associations were difficult to assign to individual alleles. Across donors, most TCR sequences were observed very rarely, whereas some public TCRs were present in many individuals. It was suggested by the authors that the approach could potentially be generalized to other disease states and immunological phenotypes. Correlated functional status among segregating V segments might be attributable to linkage disequilibrium, but an unknown experimental factor could not be ruled out. Most CMV-associated TCR beta chains appeared to be HLA-restricted in a later analysis, and the HLA associations seemed to be driven largely by CMV exposure. A total of 150 to 200 TCR beta chains were listed by the study as associated with cytomegalovirus. Broadly in line with IMGT annotations, most TCR beta V segments showed up in productive rearrangements about 87% or about 30% of the time in an earlier analysis of approximately 600 of the donors. For the cohort, immune exposure information was limited to CMV serostatus. The classifier was reported to diagnose cytomegalovirus status with high specificity and sensitivity in both the original and validation cohorts. The 87-base-pair reads could not distinguish some IMGT-functional V segments, including TRBV6-2 and TRBV6-3, so those segments were excluded. The presence/absence analyses assumed that sequencing depth was roughly uniform across donors, and that assumption may not be true. The earlier analysis of 587 of the donors excluded some 16 rarely observed V segments, including chromosome 9 orphons, because counts were too low. Compared with equally common non-associated chains, HLA-associated TCR beta chains in a later analysis were more clonally expanded and had lower generation probabilities. A few of the identified cytomegalovirus-associated TCR beta chains were confirmed in vitro to be specific for cytomegalovirus antigens.

CDR1 and CDR2 are read off the germline V gene as SGHDT and YYEEEE. V is cut back by 1 base and J by 5 bases, with 4 bases in the junction unmatched. Including the terminal cysteine and phenylalanine, the CDR3 comprises 14 residues. The read is trimmed to its CDR3 DNA, 42 bases read in frame from base 1. Library method: the immunoSEQ multiplex PCR assay. A mixture of 60 forward primers for TCR Vbeta segments and 13 reverse primers for TCR Jbeta segments was used in the multiplex PCR. Amplification of the CDR3 region of rearranged TCR beta genes was performed with a multiplex PCR assay on genomic DNA. The Illumina HiSeq System was used to sequence the amplified TCR beta libraries as 87-base-pair reads. Processing in the source paper ran as follows. A later analysis tallied roughly 76 million unique TCR beta chains across the 666 repertoires, and around 12 million of those chains were shared by two or more donors. Raw reads were error-corrected and collapsed into unique sequences with a nearest-neighbor algorithm that merged closely related sequences to remove PCR and sequencing errors. V, D and J gene segments were assigned by aligning CDR3 sequences to IMGT reference sequences. For a sequence to be retained, at least a six-nucleotide match to both a V gene segment and a J gene segment was required. Rearrangements were called productive when the CDR3 lacked stop codons and stayed in frame with V and J; all others were non-productive. CDR3 was defined by IMGT convention, running from the second conserved V-encoded cysteine to the conserved J-encoded phenylalanine. The earlier analysis of about 560 of the donors excluded any sequence lacking an unambiguous match to a single V gene segment. In an earlier analysis of some 590 of the donors, V segments were called functional above 56.7% productive rearrangements and were called segregating when the between-donor standard deviation exceeded 5%. A statistical classification framework was developed to diagnose cytomegalovirus status using the catalog of TCR beta chain sequences. In a later analysis, V and J genes were assigned by comparing TCR nucleotide sequences against IMGT/GENE-DB human TR gene sequences. In a later analysis, CDR3 sequences and most-parsimonious VDJ recombination scenarios were assigned using the TCRdist pipeline. In a later analysis, each TCR beta chain was defined by its CDR3 amino acid sequence together with its V-gene family, and reads lacking a unique V-gene family were excluded. A later analysis removed 550 to 650 highly shared, low-generation-probability nucleotide sequences to deal with suspected cross-contamination and a sequencing artifact. In a later analysis, a clonal expansion index was calculated for each public chain from normalized within-repertoire ranks of inferred template counts. In a later analysis, generation probabilities were computed using a VDJ recombination model fitted to out-of-frame rearrangements, and the results were checked against IGoR. In a later analysis, TCR-TCR, TCR-HLA and TCR-CMV co-occurrence was scored with hypergeometric tests, and a repertoire-size bias correction was applied to TCR pairs. To estimate false discovery rates, a later analysis permuted the HLA or CMV assignments 20 times. In a later analysis, co-occurring TCRs were grouped using DBSCAN, with TCRdist sequence similarity added in when clustering inside HLA-allele-positive subsets. Repertoires with fewer than 30,000 or more than 120,000 public chains were left out of co-occurrence clustering, as were about five repertoires with anomalous nucleotide sharing. As stored in TCRdb, this immuneACCESS dataset retains in-frame rearrangements with V and J assigned. A fraction of the clones does not appear; measured against another copy, unresolved V genes explain less than half of the discrepancy, and the remainder lacks a known reason. V and J calls and clone size are given by that table; D and trimming were obtained from the DNA. This sample has roughly 140,000 clones in its table, and around 80% of those were observed once. 2% to 2.5% of the sample lies in the top ten.

The cohort comprised hundreds of healthy bone marrow donors. At the time of sampling, all cohort members were nominally healthy, though unrecorded immune exposures were likely present. The donor was CMV seronegative and was included in the group of about 400 seronegative cohort members. A peripheral blood sample was provided by each donor, and peripheral blood mononuclear cells were used for TCR beta sequencing. The Qiagen DNeasy Blood Extraction Kit was used to extract genomic DNA from the blood cell samples. Sequenced input: PBMCs. The rearrangement joined TRBV5-6 to TRBJ2-5; 8 central bases correspond to TRBD1. The sequence was collected from a boy aged 2-15 years in good health and CMV-seronegative. CDR3 region: CASSLRTGHETQYF. The bases read TGTGCCAGCAGCTTGAGGACAGGGCACGAGACCCAGTACTTC.